The present T cell receptor beta chain was sequenced within a study of cytomegalovirus exposure and HLA in healthy donors. Study-level background: One earlier analysis, a look at some 180 million T cells, found some 120 million unique TCR beta sequences. Counted in an early data release were about 85 million unique TCRs from HLA-typed donors.

Germline V lookup: CDR1 LNHDA, CDR2 SQIVND (reference sequence). The junction had 6 bases not matched to a gene; V was cut back by 3 bases and J by 5 bases. The CDR3 totals 15 residues. Vbeta (60) and Jbeta (13) primers were used in the PCR. Here immunoSEQ multiplex PCR was the method, and the copy in TCRdb shows in-frame clones only, minus some. Of about 130,000 clones listed, less than 85% are singletons. The source is a man between 18 and 35 years old in good health and CMV-seropositive. V is TRBV19 and J is TRBJ2-4, with 8 bases lining up with TRBD1. The sample comprised PBMCs. In DNA, the CDR3 is TGTGCCAGTAGTATGGGTGGGGGACAGGAAAACATTCAGTACTTC. It specifies CASSMGGGQENIQYF.